What follows describes a single TCR beta chain. Its antigen is as yet unknown. The CDR3 is 15 amino acids. CDR1 is SGDLS and CDR2 is YYNGEE in the germline V gene. Trimming left V 0 bases short and J 5 bases short, with 14 bases between. The entry originates in a study of lymphopenia after photon versus proton radiotherapy. Findings and limits, study-wide: Under photons, naive T cells and diversity fell while effector/memory populations rose.

Using immunoSEQ multiplex PCR, the repertoire was profiled, and TCRdb retains in-frame clones only, with some absent. The table has about 62,000 clones, about 85% seen once; the top ten hold around 13%. The clonotype comes from a man older than 75 with esophageal cancer. The specimen comprised peripheral blood, sampled from a patient treated with proton-based radiotherapy. V and J are TRBV9 and TRBJ2-5; maybe TRBD2 (5 bases). CDR3 sequence reads: CASSVGPRSGETQYF. The CDR3 DNA sequence: TGTGCCAGCAGCGTAGGTCCCCGGTCGGGGGAGACCCAGTACTTC. Full variable domain (rest looked up from reference TRBV9 and TRBJ2-5): DSGVTQTPKHLITATGQRVTLRCSPRSGDLSVYWYQQSLDQGLQFLIQYYNGEERAKGNILERFSAQQFPDLHSELNLSSLELGDSALYFCASSVGPRSGETQYFGPGTRLLVL.